In this sample, the clone carrying this TCR beta chain turned up many times. Its antigen is unknown. TCRdb used MiXCR to reprocess the 5' RACE reads, holding one entry per CDR3 protein. The sample yields approximately 220,000 distinct CDR3 sequences, roughly 26% seen once. Trimming removed 0 bases from V and 3 bases from J, with 13 bases in between. The CDR3 is 16 residues long. CDR1 MRHNA and CDR2 SNTAGT come from the germline V gene. The sample originates from a study of CD8 T cells in ankylosing spondylitis. General study results and limits: A CD8+ phenotype characterized the disease-linked clones, which were relatively rare in peripheral blood. The clones that were linked to disease were reported to be significantly enriched in matched synovial fluid samples from ankylosing spondylitis patients.

This TCR came from a male donor with ankylosing spondylitis or in good health (not recorded which). This sequence joins TRBV6-4 and TRBJ2-3; perhaps D is TRBD1 or TRBD2 (6 bases each). The sequenced sample consisted of blood, either unsorted or a sorted T cell fraction (not recorded which). This CDR3 is CASSDSVRRGTDTQYF. The CDR3 coding sequence is TGTGCCAGCAGTGACTCGGTGAGGAGGGGGACAGATACGCAGTATTTT.